This entry describes one T cell receptor beta chain. This sample is drawn from a study of blood T cells in healthy people across ages. V lost 2 bases to trimming and J lost 6 bases, with 15 bases between them. CDR3 size: 15 residues. Germline values: CDR1 SGHTA, CDR2 FQGNSA. Through a sample-barcoded 5' primer and a J-beta primer mix, a second PCR was run for about 6 to 11 cycles. TCRdb recomputed calls from the 5' RACE reads with MiXCR, one row per CDR3 protein. Here the sample spans under 1,000,000 distinct CDR3 sequences, roughly 35% being singletons. The clonotype was recovered from a man between 18 and 35 years old in good health. The rearrangement uses TRBV7-2 and TRBJ2-3; D is undetermined. The specimen was blood. CDR3 loop: CASSLNVLMGDTQYF. CDR3 DNA: TGTGCCAGCAGCTTAAATGTTTTAATGGGGGATACGCAGTATTTT.